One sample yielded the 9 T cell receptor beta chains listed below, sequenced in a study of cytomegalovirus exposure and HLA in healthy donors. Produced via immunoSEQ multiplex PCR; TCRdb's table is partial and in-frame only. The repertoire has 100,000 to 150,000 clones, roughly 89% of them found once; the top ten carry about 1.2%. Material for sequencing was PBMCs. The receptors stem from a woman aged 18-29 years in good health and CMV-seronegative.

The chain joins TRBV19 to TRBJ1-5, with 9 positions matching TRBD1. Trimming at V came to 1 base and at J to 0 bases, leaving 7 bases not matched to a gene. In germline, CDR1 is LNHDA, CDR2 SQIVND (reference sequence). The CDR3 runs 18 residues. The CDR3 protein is CASSIGSGTGYSNQPQHF. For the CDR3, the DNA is TGTGCCAGTAGTATAGGATCCGGGACAGGGTATAGCAATCAGCCCCAGCATTTT.

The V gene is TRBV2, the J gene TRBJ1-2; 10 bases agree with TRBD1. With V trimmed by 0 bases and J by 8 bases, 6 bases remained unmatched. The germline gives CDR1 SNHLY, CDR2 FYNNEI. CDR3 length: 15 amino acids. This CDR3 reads CASSEARQGAGGYTF. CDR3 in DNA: TGTGCCAGCAGTGAAGCGAGACAGGGGGCGGGCGGCTACACCTTC.

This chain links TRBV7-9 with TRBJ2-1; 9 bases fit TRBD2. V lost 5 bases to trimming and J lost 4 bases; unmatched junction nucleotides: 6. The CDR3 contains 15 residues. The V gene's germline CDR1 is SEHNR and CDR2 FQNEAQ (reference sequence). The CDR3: CASSLSGGLYNEQFF. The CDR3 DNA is TGTGCCAGCAGCCTTAGCGGGGGACTTTACAATGAGCAGTTCTTC.

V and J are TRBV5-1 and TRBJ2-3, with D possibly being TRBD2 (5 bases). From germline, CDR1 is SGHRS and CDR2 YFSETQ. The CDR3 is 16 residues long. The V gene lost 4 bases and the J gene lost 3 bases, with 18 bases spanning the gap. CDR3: CASSPSTGGLTDTQYF. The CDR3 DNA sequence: TGCGCCAGCAGCCCATCAACTGGAGGTTTAACAGATACGCAGTATTTT.

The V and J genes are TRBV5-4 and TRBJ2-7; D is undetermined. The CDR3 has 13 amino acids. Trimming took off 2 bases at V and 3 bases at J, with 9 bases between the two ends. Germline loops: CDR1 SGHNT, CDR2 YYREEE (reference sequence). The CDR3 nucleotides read TGTGCCAGCAGCTTACGTGACAACTACGAGCAGTACTTC. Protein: CASSLRDNYEQYF. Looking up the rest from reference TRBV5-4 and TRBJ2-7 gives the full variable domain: ETGVTQSPTHLIKTRGQQVTLRCSSQSGHNTVSWYQQALGQGPQFIFQYYREEENGRGNFPPRFSGLQFPNYSSELNVNALELDDSALYLCASSLRDNYEQYFGPGTRLTVT.

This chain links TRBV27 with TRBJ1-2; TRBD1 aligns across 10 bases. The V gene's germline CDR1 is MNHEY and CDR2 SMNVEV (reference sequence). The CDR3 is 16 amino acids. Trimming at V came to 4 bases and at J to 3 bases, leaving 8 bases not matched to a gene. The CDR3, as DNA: TGTGCCAGCAGTTCACCTACCGGGACAGGGGACTATGGCTACACCTTC. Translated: CASSSPTGTGDYGYTF.

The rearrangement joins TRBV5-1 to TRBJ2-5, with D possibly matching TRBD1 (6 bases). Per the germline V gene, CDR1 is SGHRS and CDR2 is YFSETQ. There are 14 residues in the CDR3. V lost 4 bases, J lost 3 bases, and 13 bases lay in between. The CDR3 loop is CASSPTGMKETQYF. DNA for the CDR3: TGCGCCAGCAGCCCCACAGGGATGAAAGAGACCCAGTACTTC.

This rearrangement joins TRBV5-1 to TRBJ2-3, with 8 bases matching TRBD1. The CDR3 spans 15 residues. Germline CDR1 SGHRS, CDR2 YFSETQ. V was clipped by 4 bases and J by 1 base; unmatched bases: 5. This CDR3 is CASSLEGQGTDTQYF. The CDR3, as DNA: TGCGCCAGCAGCCTGGAGGGACAGGGCACAGATACGCAGTATTTT.

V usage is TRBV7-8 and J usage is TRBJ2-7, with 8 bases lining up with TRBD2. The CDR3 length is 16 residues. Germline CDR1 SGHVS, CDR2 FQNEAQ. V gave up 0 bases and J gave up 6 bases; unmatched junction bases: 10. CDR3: CASSLASAGARGEQYF. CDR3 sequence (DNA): TGTGCCAGCAGCTTAGCATCAGCGGGGGCCCGCGGCGAGCAGTACTTC.